This TCR beta chain stems from a study of shared clonotypes between healthy human individuals. The germline V gene encodes CDR1 MNHEY and CDR2 SMNVEV (reference sequence). The ends were cut back, 6 bases at V and 10 bases at J, with 21 bases in the middle. CDR3 length equals 15 residues. Clones were read by immunoSEQ multiplex PCR, and TCRdb kept only the in-frame ones, dropping some. The sample carries over a million clones, about four fifths recorded once. The V gene is TRBV27, the J gene TRBJ1-4, with D possibly being TRBD1 (5 bases). The specimen was memory CD4+ T cells from PBMCs. Subset meaning: CD45RA-negative fraction. The TCR sequence derives from a man between 18 and 29 years old in good health. Some clones in this sample may be carry-over from other donors' samples. CDR3 protein: CASSPGDMKVGKLFF. Here the CDR3 DNA reads TGTGCCAGCAGCCCGGGGGATATGAAGGTTGGAAAACTGTTTTTT.